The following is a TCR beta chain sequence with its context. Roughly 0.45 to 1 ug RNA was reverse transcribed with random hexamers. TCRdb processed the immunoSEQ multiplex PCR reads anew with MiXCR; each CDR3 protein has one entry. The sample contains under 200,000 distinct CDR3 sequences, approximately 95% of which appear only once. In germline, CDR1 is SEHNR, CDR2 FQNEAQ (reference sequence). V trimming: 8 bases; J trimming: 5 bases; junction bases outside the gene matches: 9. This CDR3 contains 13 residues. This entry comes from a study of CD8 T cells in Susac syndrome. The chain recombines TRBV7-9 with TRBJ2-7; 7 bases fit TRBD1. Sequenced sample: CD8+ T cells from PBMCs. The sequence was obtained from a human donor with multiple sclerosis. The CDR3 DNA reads TGTGCCAGCCGCACCGGACAGGCGGACGAGCAGTACTTC. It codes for CASRTGQADEQYF.